This entry lists 15 T cell receptor beta chains sequenced from one sample in a study of CD8 T cells in Susac syndrome. The authors reverse transcribed roughly 0.5 to 1 ug RNA with random hexamers. TCRdb re-derived calls from the immunoSEQ multiplex PCR reads in MiXCR, one entry per CDR3 protein. The repertoire holds 100,000 to 150,000 distinct CDR3 sequences, with about 95% as singletons. Sequencing was carried out using CD8+ T cells from PBMCs. The receptors were sampled from a human donor with Susac syndrome.

The chain carries TRBV11-2 and TRBJ1-3; D is ambiguous. CDR3 length: 15 residues. Germline CDR1 reads SGHAT; CDR2 reads FQNNGV. Trimming removed 5 bases from V and 2 bases from J, with 13 bases in between. The CDR3 loop reads CASSPLGGAGNTIYF. CDR3 coding DNA: TGTGCCAGCAGCCCCCTGGGCGGGGCTGGAAACACCATATATTTT.

This clonotype was seen just once. The chain recombines TRBV5-6 with TRBJ2-7; D could derive from TRBD1 or TRBD2 (5 bases each). The V and J ends lost 4 bases and 2 bases respectively, with 16 bases between them. The CDR3 totals 15 residues. Germline lookup yields CDR1 SGHDT and CDR2 YYEEEE. The CDR3 loop is CASSQPGTGTYEQYF. In nucleotides, the CDR3 is TGTGCCAGCAGCCAGCCCGGGACGGGAACCTACGAGCAGTACTTC. Filled out from reference TRBV5-6 and TRBJ2-7, the complete variable domain reads DAGVTQSPTHLIKTRGQQVTLRCSPKSGHDTVSWYQQALGQGPQFIFQYYEEEERQRGNFPDRFSGHQFPNYSSELNVNALLLGDSALYLCASSQPGTGTYEQYFGPGTRLTVT.

The J gene is TRBJ1-1, the V gene TRBV5-1; TRBD1 might be the D (5 bases). This CDR3 contains 15 residues. Germline V CDR1 and CDR2: SGHRS, YFSETQ. Trimming removed 4 bases at V and 5 bases at J, with 18 bases between. CDR3 region: CASSLEGVPRTEAFF. CDR3 nucleotide sequence: TGCGCCAGCAGCCTGGAAGGGGTTCCCAGGACTGAAGCTTTCTTT.

The chain combines TRBV11-2 with TRBJ2-5; 7 nucleotides align to TRBD1. V gave up 5 bases and J gave up 3 bases; unmatched junction bases: 9. The CDR3 runs to 15 residues. The germline CDR1 and CDR2 sequences are SGHAT and FQNNGV. The CDR3 nucleotides are TGTGCCAGCAGCCCCCCGACCGGGACAGAAGAGACCCAGTACTTC. It yields the protein CASSPPTGTEETQYF.

This chain uses TRBV7-6 with TRBJ2-1, with D possibly called TRBD1 or TRBD2 (5 bases each). The V and J ends lost 3 bases and 10 bases respectively, with 19 bases between them. Germline V gene sequence: CDR1 SGHVS, CDR2 FNYEAQ. The CDR3 loop spans 15 amino acids. DNA for the CDR3: TGTGCCAGCAGCTTCGGGACGGGGACCGTCCGGGAGCAGTTCTTC. Translation gives CASSFGTGTVREQFF.

The chain uses TRBV5-1 and TRBJ2-3, with D perhaps TRBD1 or TRBD2 (5 bases each). The germline V gene encodes CDR1 SGHRS and CDR2 YFSETQ. Trimming cost V 1 base and J 2 bases, with 8 bases left between them. The CDR3 extends over 14 amino acids. The CDR3 coding sequence is TGCGCCAGCAGCTTGTGGGGGAACACAGATACGCAGTATTTT. Amino acids: CASSLWGNTDTQYF. The entire variable domain, with the rest obtained from reference TRBV5-1 and TRBJ2-3, is as follows: KAGVTQTPRYLIKTRGQQVTLSCSPISGHRSVSWYQQTPGQGLQFLFEYFSETQRNKGNFPGRFSGRQFSNSRSEMNVSTLELGDSALYLCASSLWGNTDTQYFGPGTRLTVL.

This chain joins TRBV7-9 and TRBJ2-2; D uncertain. The CDR3 runs 10 residues. CDR1 is SEHNR, CDR2 FQNEAQ, per germline (reference sequence). Deletions cut 11 bases from V and 5 bases from J, with 6 bases between. The CDR3 DNA reads TGTGCCTACGGAACCGGGGAGCTGTTTTTT. Protein sequence: CAYGTGELFF.

The table lists this clonotype with a count of one. This chain links TRBV20-1 with TRBJ2-5; either TRBD1 or TRBD2 may supply D (7 bases each). Trimming left V 3 bases short and J 0 bases short, with 20 bases between. The germline V gene has CDR1 DFQATT and CDR2 SNEGSKA (reference sequence). The CDR3 loop spans 17 amino acids. The CDR3 region has the DNA TGCAGTGCTAGCGGGGGAGGGGACAGCGGGGACCAAGAGACCCAGTACTTC. It translates to CSASGGGDSGDQETQYF.

This chain joins TRBV12-3 or TRBV12-4 and TRBJ2-7, with unresolved D. The CDR3 sequence is 12 residues long. V shed 8 bases and J shed 6 bases, with 14 bases lying between them. CDR3 nucleotide sequence: TGTGCCAGCCGCACTCCTCTCTCCGAGCAGTACTTC. It specifies CASRTPLSEQYF.

The V gene is TRBV15, the J gene TRBJ2-2, with D unclear. Trimming took 4 bases from V and 4 from J, leaving 7 bases between them. Germline V CDR1 and CDR2: LNHNV, YYDKDF (reference sequence). There are 13 residues in the CDR3. The CDR3 spells CATSTRGTGELFF. As DNA, the CDR3 is TGTGCCACCAGCACAAGAGGCACCGGGGAGCTGTTTTTT.

The rearrangement links TRBV28 to TRBJ1-1; D gene ambiguous. Germline V gene data show CDR1 as MDHEN and CDR2 as SYDVKM. The ends were cut back, 0 bases at V and 0 bases at J, with 14 bases in the middle. The CDR3 covers 17 residues. The CDR3 sequence: CASSLWTAGNMNTEAFF. In DNA, the CDR3 is TGTGCCAGCAGTTTATGGACCGCGGGGAATATGAACACTGAAGCTTTCTTT.

The genes are TRBV9 and TRBJ2-2; tentative D call: TRBD2 (5 bases). V lost 1 base, J lost 6 bases, and 16 bases lay in between. The CDR3 consists of 16 residues. Germline V gene sequence: CDR1 SGDLS, CDR2 YYNGEE. The CDR3 coding sequence is TGTGCCAGCAGCGTACTCTCTTCGGAACTAGCCGGGGAGCTGTTTTTT. Protein sequence: CASSVLSSELAGELFF.

The chain has TRBV6-1 and TRBJ1-5; 9 nucleotides match TRBD1. The CDR3 spans 17 residues. In germline, CDR1 is MNHNS, CDR2 SASEGT. V was pared by 8 bases and J by 7 bases, with 18 bases of the junction left unmatched. The CDR3 sequence: CASGTFLGTGREQPQHF. DNA of the CDR3: TGTGCCAGCGGGACTTTTCTCGGGACAGGGAGAGAACAGCCCCAGCATTTT.

The V and J genes are TRBV4-3 and TRBJ2-3; unclear D gene. The CDR3 sequence is 17 residues long. The V and J ends lost 1 base and 2 bases respectively, with 16 bases between them. In germline, CDR1 is LGHNA, CDR2 YSLEER. In DNA, the CDR3 is TGCGCCAGCAGCCAAGGGACCGCCGATGTGGCCACAGATACGCAGTATTTT. Translating it yields CASSQGTADVATDTQYF.

V is TRBV9 and J is TRBJ2-2, with 7 bases fitting TRBD1. Trimming removed 2 bases from V and 2 bases from J; junction bases left unmatched: 3. The CDR3 runs 15 residues. Germline V gene sequence: CDR1 SGDLS, CDR2 YYNGEE. This CDR3 is CASSVGQINTGELFF. Written as DNA, the CDR3 is TGTGCCAGCAGCGTGGGACAGATAAACACCGGGGAGCTGTTTTTT.